This is a list of T cell receptor beta chains from one sample in a study of shared T cell receptors in the human thymus. Profiled with immunoSEQ multiplex PCR; TCRdb holds only in-frame clones, not every one. The sample has hundreds of thousands of clones, roughly 90% seen once. These data were likewise used in another study, on human thymus T cells.

The sample consisted of thymocytes. These receptors came from a boy in the first two years of life with a congenital heart defect. Each CDR3 is given with its conserved first and last residue. Fields, in order: V gene, clone size, J gene, D gene, CDR3 protein, CDR3 DNA. D genes are given only for firm matches. A clone size is listed for some rows: how often the clone was seen (once, few, many), or a class if it is expanded.

V: TRBV9
size: once
J: TRBJ2-1
D: TRBD2
CDR3: CASSVEGGTSSYNEQFF
DNA: TGTGCCAGCAGCGTAGAGGGGGGGACTAGCTCCTACAATGAGCAGTTCTTC

V: TRBV7-9
size: -
J: TRBJ2-1
D: TRBD2
CDR3: CASSSRTSGNEQFF
DNA: TGTGCCAGCAGCTCCAGGACTAGCGGCAATGAGCAGTTCTTC

V: TRBV25-1
size: -
J: TRBJ2-1
D: TRBD2
CDR3: CASSEYGGLANYNEQFF
DNA: TGTGCCAGCAGTGAATATGGGGGACTAGCGAACTACAATGAGCAGTTCTTC

V: TRBV6-5
size: -
J: TRBJ2-7
D: TRBD2
CDR3: CASSSSGSYEQYF
DNA: TGTGCCAGCAGTTCCAGCGGGAGCTACGAGCAGTACTTC

V: TRBV2
size: -
J: TRBJ2-7
D: TRBD1
CDR3: CASSTRDRQPYEQYF
DNA: TGTGCCAGCAGCACTAGGGACAGGCAACCCTACGAGCAGTACTTC

V: TRBV27
size: -
J: TRBJ2-7
D: TRBD2
CDR3: CASSSIVWWAGGHLLEQYF
DNA: TGTGCCAGCAGTTCTATCGTTTGGTGGGCGGGAGGCCACCTCCTCGAGCAGTACTTC

V: TRBV10-3
size: -
J: TRBJ2-7
D: -
CDR3: CAAREGSSYEQYF
DNA: TGTGCCGCCCGGGAAGGGTCCTCCTACGAGCAGTACTTC

V: TRBV27
size: -
J: TRBJ2-7
D: -
CDR3: CASSSKAPGGKGEQYF
DNA: TGTGCCAGCAGTTCCAAGGCCCCAGGGGGGAAAGGGGAGCAGTACTTC

V: TRBV6-5
size: -
J: TRBJ2-7
D: -
CDR3: CASSYSSYEQYF
DNA: TGTGCCAGCAGTTACTCAAGCTACGAGCAGTACTTC

V: TRBV7-9
size: -
J: TRBJ1-2
D: TRBD1
CDR3: CASSPWRDSHSRRHGYTF
DNA: TGTGCCAGCAGCCCATGGAGGGACAGCCACTCCCGGAGACATGGCTACACCTTC

V: TRBV18
size: -
J: TRBJ1-2
D: TRBD1
CDR3: CASSPDRGPLHGYTF
DNA: TGTGCCAGCTCACCGGACAGGGGCCCCCTTCATGGCTACACCTTC

V: TRBV11-3
size: -
J: TRBJ2-7
D: -
CDR3: CASSATPPTAYEQYF
DNA: TGTGCCAGCAGCGCTACGCCCCCGACAGCCTACGAGCAGTACTTC

V: TRBV19
size: -
J: TRBJ2-7
D: -
CDR3: CASPLEGSSYEQYF
DNA: TGTGCCAGCCCCTTGGAAGGGAGCTCCTACGAGCAGTACTTC

V: TRBV4-3
size: -
J: TRBJ1-6
D: -
CDR3: CASSPGQGWNSPLHF
DNA: TGCGCCAGCAGTCCAGGGCAGGGTTGGAATTCACCCCTCCACTTT

V: TRBV6-4
size: -
J: TRBJ2-7
D: TRBD1
CDR3: CARWTGVIEQYF
DNA: TGTGCCAGATGGACAGGGGTAATCGAGCAGTACTTC

V: TRBV7-9
size: -
J: TRBJ2-4
D: TRBD2
CDR3: CASSPPSSGIEGKNIQYF
DNA: TGTGCCAGCAGCCCCCCGTCTAGCGGGATAGAAGGCAAAAACATTCAGTACTTC

V: TRBV7-9
size: -
J: TRBJ1-6
D: -
CDR3: CASSLRTTGRNSPLHF
DNA: TGTGCCAGCAGCTTACGGACGACAGGTCGGAATTCACCCCTCCACTTT

V: TRBV9
size: -
J: TRBJ1-2
D: -
CDR3: CASSVNGYGYTF
DNA: TGTGCCAGCAGCGTAAACGGCTATGGCTACACCTTC

V: TRBV6-6
size: once
J: TRBJ2-7
D: TRBD2
CDR3: CASSYKAGGPYEQYF
DNA: TGTGCCAGCAGTTACAAAGCGGGAGGGCCCTACGAGCAGTACTTC

V: TRBV7-8
size: -
J: TRBJ2-3
D: -
CDR3: CASSLANFQGDTQYF
DNA: TGTGCCAGCAGCTTAGCCAACTTTCAGGGCGATACGCAGTATTTT

V: TRBV21-1
size: once
J: TRBJ2-7
D: -
CDR3: CASSKGPRGAYEQYF
DNA: TGTGCCAGCAGCAAAGGTCCAAGGGGTGCCTACGAGCAGTACTTC

V: TRBV7-2
size: -
J: TRBJ2-3
D: TRBD2
CDR3: CASRIKREVPDTQYF
DNA: TGTGCCAGCAGGATTAAGCGGGAGGTTCCGGATACGCAGTATTTT

V: TRBV5-1
size: -
J: TRBJ2-3
D: -
CDR3: CASSPRTYYGDTQYF
DNA: TGCGCCAGCAGCCCTAGGACTTATTACGGGGATACGCAGTATTTT

V: TRBV4-3
size: -
J: TRBJ2-1
D: TRBD2
CDR3: CASSRKLAGDWGEQFF
DNA: TGCGCCAGCAGCCGCAAACTAGCGGGAGATTGGGGTGAGCAGTTCTTC

V: TRBV13
size: -
J: TRBJ2-5
D: TRBD2
CDR3: CASSLGLAGGRETQYF
DNA: TGTGCCAGCAGCTTAGGACTAGCGGGAGGGAGAGAGACCCAGTACTTC

V: TRBV19
size: -
J: TRBJ2-7
D: -
CDR3: CASSTTPGGADSYEQYF
DNA: TGTGCCAGTAGTACCACCCCGGGTGGGGCGGATTCCTACGAGCAGTACTTC

V: TRBV2
size: once
J: TRBJ2-1
D: TRBD2
CDR3: CASSSGGRVKPYYNEQFF
DNA: TGTGCCAGTAGTTCGGGCGGGAGGGTTAAACCCTACTACAATGAGCAGTTCTTC

V: TRBV18
size: -
J: TRBJ2-2
D: TRBD2
CDR3: CASSPTSGRSPPGELFF
DNA: TGTGCCAGCTCACCGACTAGCGGGAGATCGCCGCCCGGGGAGCTGTTTTTT

V: TRBV4-3
size: -
J: TRBJ2-3
D: TRBD2
CDR3: CASSQVLHGRAPYF
DNA: TGCGCCAGCAGCCAAGTTTTACACGGGAGGGCCCCGTATTTT

V: TRBV6-5
size: -
J: TRBJ1-4
D: -
CDR3: CASSYAGYRNEKLFF
DNA: TGTGCCAGCAGTTACGCGGGGTACCGGAATGAAAAACTGTTTTTT

V: TRBV19
size: -
J: TRBJ1-2
D: -
CDR3: CASRPPTGCGYTF
DNA: TGTGCCAGTAGGCCCCCCACAGGGTGCGGCTACACCTTC